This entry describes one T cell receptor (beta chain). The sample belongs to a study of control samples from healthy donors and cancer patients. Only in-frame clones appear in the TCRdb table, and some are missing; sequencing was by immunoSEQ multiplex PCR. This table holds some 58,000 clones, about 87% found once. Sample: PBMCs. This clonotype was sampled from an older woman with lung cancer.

In DNA form, the CDR3 reads TGTGCCAGCAGCTCCGGGACAGGCTTTATAGTGTCCTACAATGAGCAGTTCTTC. It is translated as CASSSGTGFIVSYNEQFF. The chain recombines TRBV5-5 with TRBJ2-1; 8 bases fit TRBD1. The trim removed 3 bases at V and 1 base at J, leaving 12 bases unmatched. The CDR3 has 18 residues. Looked up from germline, CDR1 is SGHKS and CDR2 is YYEKEE (reference sequence). Supplemented by reference TRBV5-5 and TRBJ2-1, the full variable domain reads DAGVTQSPTHLIKTRGQQVTLRCSPISGHKSVSWYQQVLGQGPQFIFQYYEKEERGRGNFPDRFSARQFPNYSSELNVNALLLGDSALYLCASSSGTGFIVSYNEQFFGPGTRLTVL.